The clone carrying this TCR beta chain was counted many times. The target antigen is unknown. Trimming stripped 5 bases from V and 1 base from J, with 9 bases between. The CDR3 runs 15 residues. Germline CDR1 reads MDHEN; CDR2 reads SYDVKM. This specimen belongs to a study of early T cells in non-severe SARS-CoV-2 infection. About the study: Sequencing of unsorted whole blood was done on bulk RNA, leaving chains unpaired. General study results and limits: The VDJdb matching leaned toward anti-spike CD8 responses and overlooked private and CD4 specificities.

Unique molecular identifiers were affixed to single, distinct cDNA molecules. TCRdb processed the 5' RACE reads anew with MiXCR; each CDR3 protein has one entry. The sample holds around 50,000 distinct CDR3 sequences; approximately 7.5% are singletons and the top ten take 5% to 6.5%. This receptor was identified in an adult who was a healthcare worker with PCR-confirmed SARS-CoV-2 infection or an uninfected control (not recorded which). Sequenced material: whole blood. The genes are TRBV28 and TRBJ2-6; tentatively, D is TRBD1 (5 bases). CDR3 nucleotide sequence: TGTGCCAGCAGTCAAAGGGGTTCTGGGGCCAACGTCCTGACTTTC. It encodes CASSQRGSGANVLTF.